The 9 T cell receptor beta chains below all came from one sample that was sequenced in a study of T-cell reconstitution after alpha-beta-depleted transplantation in children. For TCRbeta, the library was prepared with unique molecular identifiers. TCRdb recomputed calls from the PCR reads with MiXCR, one row per CDR3 protein. Of 300,000 to 400,000 distinct CDR3 sequences listed, about an eighth were seen once; the top ten hold over 3.5%. This sample comprised PBMCs, obtained from the stem cell graft. The receptors derive from a human donor who donated a stem cell graft to a child with Fanconi anemia.

This clonotype showed up many times. This chain links TRBV12-3 or TRBV12-4 with TRBJ1-1; no definite D call. V shed 4 bases and J shed 1 base, with 10 bases lying between them. CDR3 length: 14 amino acids. The CDR3 DNA reads as TGTGCCAGCAGTTGGGCGTGGCCGAACACTGAAGCTTTCTTT. The encoded protein is CASSWAWPNTEAFF.

The gene calls are TRBV7-9 and TRBJ1-2; perhaps TRBD1 as D (6 bases). The CDR3 loop spans 14 amino acids. CDR1 is SEHNR and CDR2 is FQNEAQ in the germline V gene (reference sequence). Trimming took 5 bases from V and 4 from J, leaving 14 bases between them. Written as DNA, the CDR3 is TGTGCCAGCAGCCGAACACAGGGTGGCTATGGCTACACCTTC. It yields the protein CASSRTQGGYGYTF.

This clonotype was seen a handful of times. The V and J genes are TRBV4-3 and TRBJ2-2, with TRBD2 identical over 12 bases. Germline CDR1 LGHNA, CDR2 YSLEER. This CDR3 is 19 amino acids long. V shed 0 bases, J shed 0 bases, and the junction held 5 bases outside the gene matches. The CDR3 reads CASSQESLAGGPNTGELFF. The DNA for the CDR3 is TGCGCCAGCAGCCAAGAAAGCCTAGCGGGGGGGCCGAACACCGGGGAGCTGTTTTTT.

The chain couples TRBV2 to TRBJ2-1, with a weak D call TRBD1 (5 bases). The CDR3 loop spans 16 amino acids. Germline V gene data show CDR1 as SNHLY and CDR2 as FYNNEI. V lost 3 bases, J lost 8 bases, and 20 bases lay in between. The CDR3 DNA is TGTGCCAGCAGTGATAAAGACGCCCTAGGGGCGGATGAGCAGTTCTTC. Translating gives CASSDKDALGADEQFF.

This clonotype occurred a few times. The chain links TRBV25-1 to TRBJ1-2; D is undetermined. The germline V gene encodes CDR1 MGHDK and CDR2 SYGVNS. Trimming pared 5 bases from V and 8 bases from J, leaving 9 bases between. This CDR3 is built from 11 residues. In DNA, the CDR3 is TGTGCCAGCAGTCTAGGATGGGGCTACACCTTC. Amino acid sequence: CASSLGWGYTF.

The J gene is TRBJ2-7, the V gene TRBV5-1, with a weak D call TRBD2 (6 bases). V was clipped by 0 bases and J by 9 bases, with 16 bases between them. CDR3 size: 14 residues. CDR1 is SGHRS and CDR2 is YFSETQ in the germline V gene. CDR3 region: CASSLGRGSDRQYV. The DNA of the CDR3 is TGCGCCAGCAGCTTGGGCCGGGGGTCTGATCGGCAGTACGTC.

The rearrangement uses TRBV5-1 and TRBJ1-4, with 10 positions matching TRBD1. There are 14 residues in the CDR3. Germline assignment: CDR1 SGHRS and CDR2 YFSETQ. V was clipped by 3 bases and J by 6 bases; unmatched bases: 2. The CDR3 loop reads CASSYGTGDEKLFF. DNA for the CDR3: TGCGCCAGCAGCTACGGGACAGGGGATGAAAAACTGTTTTTT.

The chain is built from TRBV12-3 or TRBV12-4 and TRBJ2-2; TRBD2 aligns across 8 bases. The V gene end was trimmed by 6 bases and the J gene end by 6 bases; junction bases not matched to a gene: 9. This CDR3 comprises 15 residues. The DNA for the CDR3 is TGTGCCAGCAGCCCGGGACTAGGGAGTCCCGGGGAGCTGTTTTTT. It codes for CASSPGLGSPGELFF.

Only a few counts were recorded for this clonotype. This chain's CDR3 is CASSQSRGSRGYTF. For the CDR3, the DNA is TGCGCCAGCAGCCAGTCAAGAGGGTCTAGAGGCTACACCTTC. The chain uses TRBV4-3 and TRBJ1-2, with unresolved D. The CDR3 has 14 residues. The V end was cut by 3 bases, the J end by 8 bases, with 16 bases between. Germline V CDR1 and CDR2: LGHNA, YSLEER.